This is a list of T cell receptor beta chains from one sample in a study of blood T cell repertoires in COVID-19. Repertoires were generated with immunoSEQ multiplex PCR, while TCRdb's copy carries only in-frame clones and drops some. The table shows about 40,000 clones, with roughly 90% occurring only once. The source material was peripheral blood. The receptors shown here come from an older man with acute or convalescent COVID-19. The CDR3 runs from the conserved cysteine through the conserved F or W. Each record gives: CDR3 length, D gene, clone size, J gene, V gene, CDR3 DNA, CDR3 protein. A D gene is named only where the DNA matches it firmly. Only part of the rows carry a size: once, few, many, or a class if the clone is expanded.

>19|TRBD1|.|TRBJ1-3|TRBV5-5
TGTGCCAGCAGCTTGGTTTTGGGACAGGGGATATTGTCGGGAAACACCATATATTTT
CASSLVLGQGILSGNTIYF
>14|.|.|TRBJ2-7|TRBV6-5
TGTGCCAGCACCCTAGCGGGGACAGGCTACGAGCAGTACTTC
CASTLAGTGYEQYF
>13|.|.|TRBJ2-3|TRBV7-2
TGTGCCAGCAAGGGACAATGGACAGATACGCAGTATTTT
CASKGQWTDTQYF
>14|TRBD2|.|TRBJ2-5|TRBV2
TGTGCCGGATTGGTGGGACTAGCAGTAGAGACCCAGTACTTC
CAGLVGLAVETQYF
>16|TRBD2|once|TRBJ2-5|TRBV5-1
TGCGCCAGCAGCTTGGAAGGACTAGGCGAACAAGAGACCCAGTACTTC
CASSLEGLGEQETQYF
>16|TRBD1|.|TRBJ1-2|TRBV4-3
TGCGCCAGCAGCCAAGGAGTACAGGGGGCTTTGTATGGCTACACCTTC
CASSQGVQGALYGYTF
>12|TRBD1|.|TRBJ2-5|TRBV2
TGTGCCAGCAGGGACAGGGGAGAGACCCAGTACTTC
CASRDRGETQYF
>15|.|.|TRBJ1-4|TRBV5-1
TGCGCCAGCAGCTTGGAGGCAGGAGGTAATGAAAAACTGTTTTTT
CASSLEAGGNEKLFF
>15|TRBD2|.|TRBJ2-7|TRBV10-3
TGTGCCATCAGTGAGTCAATAGCGGGAGATTACGAGCAGTACTTC
CAISESIAGDYEQYF
>14|.|.|TRBJ2-5|TRBV7-3
TGTGCCAGCAGCCCCACAGGCCTTCAAGAGACCCAGTACTTC
CASSPTGLQETQYF
>10|.|.|TRBJ1-1|TRBV25-1
TGTGCCAGTATGAGGACTGAAGCTTTCTTT
CASMRTEAFF
>14|.|.|TRBJ2-7|TRBV27
TGTGCCAGCAGCCGATATCAGGGGTTCAACGAGCAGTACTTC
CASSRYQGFNEQYF
>13|.|.|TRBJ1-1|TRBV21-1
TGTGCCAGCACCAAACAGGGGGACACTGAAGCTTTCTTT
CASTKQGDTEAFF
>14|TRBD2|.|TRBJ2-5|TRBV7-2
TGTGCCAGCAGCTTAGGCGGGAGCGGCGAGACCCAGTACTTC
CASSLGGSGETQYF
>15|.|.|TRBJ1-4|TRBV5-1
TGCGCCAGCAGCTTGGCTCCGGGGGGCGATGAAAAACTGTTTTTT
CASSLAPGGDEKLFF
>15|.|.|TRBJ2-6|TRBV2
TGTGCCAGCAGCCAACAGGGAACTGGGGCCAACGTCCTGACTTTC
CASSQQGTGANVLTF
>14|.|once|TRBJ1-1|TRBV2
TGTGCCAGCAGTGTGACTAAGGCGAACACTGAAGCTTTCTTT
CASSVTKANTEAFF
>14|TRBD2|.|TRBJ2-3|TRBV6-2/TRBV6-3
TGTGCCAGCAGTCCAGGACTAGTCCCAGATACGCAGTATTTT
CASSPGLVPDTQYF
>15|TRBD1|.|TRBJ2-7|TRBV7-2
TGTGCCAGCAGCTTAAACAGGGGGCCAGGAAACGAGCAGTACTTC
CASSLNRGPGNEQYF
>15|TRBD2|.|TRBJ2-3|TRBV2
TGTGCCACCGCCCTAGCGGGAGGGCCTACAGATACGCAGTATTTT
CATALAGGPTDTQYF
>14|TRBD1|.|TRBJ1-4|TRBV14
TGTGCCAGCAGCCAACCTGGGACAGGGGAAAAACTGTTTTTT
CASSQPGTGEKLFF
>13|.|.|TRBJ1-2|TRBV12-3/TRBV12-4
TGTGCCAGCAGCCCAAGAATCGAAAGCGGCTACACCTTC
CASSPRIESGYTF
>15|.|.|TRBJ2-5|TRBV14
TGTGCCAGCAGCCAAGTACGACAGTCTACAGCGACCCAGTACTTC
CASSQVRQSTATQYF
>13|TRBD2|few|TRBJ2-5|TRBV11-2
TGTGCCAGCCTGGTAGCGGGAGTGGAGACCCAGTACTTC
CASLVAGVETQYF
>16|TRBD2|.|TRBJ2-1|TRBV9
TGTGCCAGCAGCTCACGAGAGGAGCGGGGCTACAATGAGCAGTTCTTC
CASSSREERGYNEQFF
>17|TRBD1|.|TRBJ2-1|TRBV28
TGTGCCAGCAGTTCGACCCCCGGGACAGGGCGGTACAATGAGCAGTTCTTC
CASSSTPGTGRYNEQFF
>13|.|.|TRBJ1-2|TRBV19
TGTGCCAGTTCCGAGAGCGGGAACTATGGCTACACCTTC
CASSESGNYGYTF
>13|.|.|TRBJ1-2|TRBV6-5
TGTGCCAGCAGGACGGGTACTAACTATGGCTACACCTTC
CASRTGTNYGYTF
>11|.|.|TRBJ2-1|TRBV18
TGTGCCAGCTCATCCAGGGGCGAGCAGTTCTTC
CASSSRGEQFF
>12|.|.|TRBJ2-7|TRBV7-2
TGTGCCAGCAGCTTTGGACAGATCGAGCAGTACTTC
CASSFGQIEQYF
>15|TRBD2|once|TRBJ2-3|TRBV19
TGTGCCAGTAGTAGGGACCGGGACTATAAGGATACGCAGTATTTT
CASSRDRDYKDTQYF
>11|.|.|TRBJ1-1|TRBV20-1
TGCAGTGCTAGAACAACAGGAGAAGCTTTCTTT
CSARTTGEAFF
>14|.|.|TRBJ2-7|TRBV11-1
TGTGCCAGCAGCTTAGAGGTGGCGGGGTACGAGCAGTACTTC
CASSLEVAGYEQYF
>14|.|.|TRBJ1-1|TRBV5-4
TGTGCCAGCAGCTTCGCGTGGGGGGGCACTGAAGCTTTCTTT
CASSFAWGGTEAFF
>15|.|.|TRBJ1-4|TRBV5-1
TGCGCCAGCAGCCTGGACGGGGCAACTAATGAAAAACTGTTTTTT
CASSLDGATNEKLFF